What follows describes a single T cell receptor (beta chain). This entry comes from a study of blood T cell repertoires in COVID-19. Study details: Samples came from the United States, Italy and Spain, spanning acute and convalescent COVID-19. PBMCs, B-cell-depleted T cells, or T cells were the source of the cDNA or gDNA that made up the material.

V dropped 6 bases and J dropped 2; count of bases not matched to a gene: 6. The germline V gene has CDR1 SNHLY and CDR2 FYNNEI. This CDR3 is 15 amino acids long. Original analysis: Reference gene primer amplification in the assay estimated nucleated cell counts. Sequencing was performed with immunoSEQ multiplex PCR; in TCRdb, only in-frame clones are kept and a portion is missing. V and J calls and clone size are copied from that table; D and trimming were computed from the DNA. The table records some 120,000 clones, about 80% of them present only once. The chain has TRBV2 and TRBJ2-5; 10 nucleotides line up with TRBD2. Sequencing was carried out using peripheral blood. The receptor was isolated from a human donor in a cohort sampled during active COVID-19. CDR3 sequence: CASRPGLADQETQYF. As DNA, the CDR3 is TGTGCCAGCAGACCCGGACTAGCGGATCAAGAGACCCAGTACTTC. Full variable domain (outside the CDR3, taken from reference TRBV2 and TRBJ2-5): EPEVTQTPSHQVTQMGQEVILRCVPISNHLYFYWYRQILGQKVEFLVSFYNNEISEKSEIFDDQFSVERPDGSNFTLKIRSTKLEDSAMYFCASRPGLADQETQYFGPGTRLLVL.